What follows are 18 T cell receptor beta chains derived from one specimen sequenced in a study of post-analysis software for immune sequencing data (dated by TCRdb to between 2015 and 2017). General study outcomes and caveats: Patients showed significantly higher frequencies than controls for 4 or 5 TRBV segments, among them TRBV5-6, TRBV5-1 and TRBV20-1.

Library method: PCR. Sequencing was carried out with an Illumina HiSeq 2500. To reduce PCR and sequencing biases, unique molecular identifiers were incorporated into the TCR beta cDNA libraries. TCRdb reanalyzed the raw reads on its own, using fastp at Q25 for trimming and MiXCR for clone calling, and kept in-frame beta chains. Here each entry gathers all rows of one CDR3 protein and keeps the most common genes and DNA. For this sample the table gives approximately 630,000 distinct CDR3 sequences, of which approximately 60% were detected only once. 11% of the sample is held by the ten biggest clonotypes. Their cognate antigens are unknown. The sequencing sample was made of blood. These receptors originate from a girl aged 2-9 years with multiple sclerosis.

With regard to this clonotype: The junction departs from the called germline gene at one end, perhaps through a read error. CDR3 sequence reads: CASTLSTANYGYTF. CDR3 bases: TGTGCCAGCACCCTTTCGACAGCTAACTACGGCTACACCTTC. The genes are TRBV5-5 and TRBJ1-2, with TRBD1 as a possible D gene (5 bases). Germline CDR1 is SGHKS and CDR2 is YYEKEE (reference sequence). The CDR3 consists of 14 residues.

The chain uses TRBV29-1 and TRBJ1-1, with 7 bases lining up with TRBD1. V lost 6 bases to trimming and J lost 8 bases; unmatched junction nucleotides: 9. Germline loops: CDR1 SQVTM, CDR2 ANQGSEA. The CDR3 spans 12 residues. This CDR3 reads CSVFEGAREAFF. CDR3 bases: TGCAGCGTCTTTGAGGGGGCGCGCGAAGCTTTCTTT.

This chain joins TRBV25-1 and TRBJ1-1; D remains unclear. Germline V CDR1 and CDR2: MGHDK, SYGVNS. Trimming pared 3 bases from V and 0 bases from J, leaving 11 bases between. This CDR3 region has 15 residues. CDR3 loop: CASSDQNYMNTEAFF. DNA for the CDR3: TGTGCCAGCAGTGACCAGAACTACATGAACACTGAAGCTTTCTTT.

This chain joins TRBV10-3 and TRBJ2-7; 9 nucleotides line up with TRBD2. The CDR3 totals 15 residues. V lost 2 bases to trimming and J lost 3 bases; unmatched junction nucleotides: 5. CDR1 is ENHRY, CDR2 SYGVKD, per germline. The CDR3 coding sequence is TGTGCCATCAGTGAGAATCTAGCGGGGAACTACGAGCAGTACTTC. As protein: CAISENLAGNYEQYF.

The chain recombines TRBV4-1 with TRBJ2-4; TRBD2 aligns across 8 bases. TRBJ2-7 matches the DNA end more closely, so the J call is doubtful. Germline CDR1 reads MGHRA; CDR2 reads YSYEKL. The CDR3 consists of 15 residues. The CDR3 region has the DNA TGCGCCAGCAGCCCCCGGGGTAGCGGGGACTACGAGCAGTACTTC. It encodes CASSPRGSGDYEQYF.

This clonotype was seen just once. The CDR3 coding sequence is TGTGCCAGCTCACCACAAGACAGGGGATCCTACGAGCAGTACTTC. Encoded protein: CASSPQDRGSYEQYF. The chain links TRBV18 to TRBJ2-7, with 8 bases that match TRBD1. After removal of 1 base from V and 1 base from J, the junction contained 3 bases not matched to a gene. The CDR3 runs 15 residues. The germline CDR1 and CDR2 sequences are KGHSH and LQKENI.

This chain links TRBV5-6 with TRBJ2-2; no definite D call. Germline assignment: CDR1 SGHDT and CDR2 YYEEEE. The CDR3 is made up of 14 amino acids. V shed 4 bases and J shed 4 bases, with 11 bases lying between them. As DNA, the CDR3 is TGTGCCAGCAGCCCCTCTTATTCCACCGGGGAGCTGTTTTTT. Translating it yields CASSPSYSTGELFF.

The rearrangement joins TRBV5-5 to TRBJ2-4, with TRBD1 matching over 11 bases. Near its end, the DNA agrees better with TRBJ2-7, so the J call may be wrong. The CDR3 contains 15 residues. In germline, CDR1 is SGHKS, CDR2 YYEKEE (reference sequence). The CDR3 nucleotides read TGTGCCAGCAGCTTGTACGGGACAGGGGGTTTCGAGCAGTACTTC. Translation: CASSLYGTGGFEQYF.

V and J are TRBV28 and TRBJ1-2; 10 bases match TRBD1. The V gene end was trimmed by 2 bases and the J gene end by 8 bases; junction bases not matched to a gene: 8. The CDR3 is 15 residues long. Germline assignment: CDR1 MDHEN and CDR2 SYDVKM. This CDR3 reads CASSLGGQGTGGYTF. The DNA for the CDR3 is TGTGCCAGCAGTTTAGGGGGACAGGGGACCGGGGGCTACACCTTC.

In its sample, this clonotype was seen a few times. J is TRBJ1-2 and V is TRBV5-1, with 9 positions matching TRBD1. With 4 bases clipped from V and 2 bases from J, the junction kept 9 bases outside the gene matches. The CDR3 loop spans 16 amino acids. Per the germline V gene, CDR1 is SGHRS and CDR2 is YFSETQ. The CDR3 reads CASSPGTGNVNYGYTF. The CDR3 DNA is TGCGCCAGCAGCCCCGGGACAGGGAATGTCAACTATGGCTACACCTTC.

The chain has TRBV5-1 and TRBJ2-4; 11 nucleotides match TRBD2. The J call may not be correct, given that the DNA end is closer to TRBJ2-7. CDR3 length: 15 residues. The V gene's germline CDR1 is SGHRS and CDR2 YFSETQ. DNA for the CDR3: TGCGCCAGCAGCCCGACTAGCGGGGTGCCTATCGAGCAGTACTTC. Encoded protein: CASSPTSGVPIEQYF.

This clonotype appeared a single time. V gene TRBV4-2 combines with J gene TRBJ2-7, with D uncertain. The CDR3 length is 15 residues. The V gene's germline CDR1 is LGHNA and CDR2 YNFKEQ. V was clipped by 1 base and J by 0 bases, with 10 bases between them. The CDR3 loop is CASSQGASLSYEQYF. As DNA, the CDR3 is TGTGCCAGCAGCCAAGGGGCCAGCCTCTCCTACGAGCAGTACTTC.

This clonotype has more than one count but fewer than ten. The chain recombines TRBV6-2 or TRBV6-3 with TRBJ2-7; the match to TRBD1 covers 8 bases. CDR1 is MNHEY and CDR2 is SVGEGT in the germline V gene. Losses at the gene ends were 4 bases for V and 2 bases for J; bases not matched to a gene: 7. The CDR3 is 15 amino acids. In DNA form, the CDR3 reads TGTGCCAGCAGTTCGAACAGGGGGGAGACCTACGAGCAGTACTTC. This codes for CASSSNRGETYEQYF.

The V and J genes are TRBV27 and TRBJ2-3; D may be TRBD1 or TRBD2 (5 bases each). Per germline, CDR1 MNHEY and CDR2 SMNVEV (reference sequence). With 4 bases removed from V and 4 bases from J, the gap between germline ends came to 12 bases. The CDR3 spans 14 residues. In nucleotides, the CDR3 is TGTGCCAGCAGTTGGGACCCGACTGCAGATACGCAGTATTTT. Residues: CASSWDPTADTQYF.

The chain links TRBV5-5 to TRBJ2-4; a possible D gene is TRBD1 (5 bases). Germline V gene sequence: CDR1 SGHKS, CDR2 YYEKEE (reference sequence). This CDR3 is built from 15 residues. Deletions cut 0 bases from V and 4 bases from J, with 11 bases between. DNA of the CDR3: TGTGCCAGCAGCTTGGCCCTAGGGGCGAAAAACATTCAGTACTTC. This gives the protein CASSLALGAKNIQYF.

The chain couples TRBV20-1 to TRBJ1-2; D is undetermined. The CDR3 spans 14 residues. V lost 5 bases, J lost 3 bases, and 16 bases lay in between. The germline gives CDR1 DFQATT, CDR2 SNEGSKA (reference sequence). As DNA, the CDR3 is TGCAGTGCTTGGCTGGGAGGGCAGTACTATGGCTACACCTTC. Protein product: CSAWLGGQYYGYTF.

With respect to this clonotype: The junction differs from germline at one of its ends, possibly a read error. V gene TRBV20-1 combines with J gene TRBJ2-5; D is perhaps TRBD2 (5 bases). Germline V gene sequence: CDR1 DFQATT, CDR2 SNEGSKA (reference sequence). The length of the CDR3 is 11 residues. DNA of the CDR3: TGCAGTGCTCAGCGGCAAGAGACCCTGTACTTC. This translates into CSAQRQETLYF.

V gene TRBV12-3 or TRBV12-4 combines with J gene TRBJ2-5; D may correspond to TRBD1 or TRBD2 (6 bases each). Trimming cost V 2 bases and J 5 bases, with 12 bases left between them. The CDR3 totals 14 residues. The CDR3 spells CASSLTGGNETQYF. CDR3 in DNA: TGTGCCAGCAGTTTAACCGGGGGCAACGAGACCCAGTACTTC.